This TCR beta chain was documented in a study of blood T cell repertoires in COVID-19. Study information: In each case, the material was cDNA or gDNA derived from T cells, B-cell-depleted T cells, or PBMCs.

This CDR3 comprises 14 residues. The germline V gene has CDR1 KGHDR and CDR2 SFDVKD. With 3 bases removed from V and 3 bases from J, the gap between germline ends came to 8 bases. In the authors' methods: Reference gene primer amplification gave estimated nucleated cell counts. Clones were sequenced by immunoSEQ multiplex PCR, and TCRdb holds only the in-frame ones, with some missing. Clone size and V and J calls were adopted from that table, with D and trimming inferred from the DNA. The sample lists roughly 40,000 clones, around 84% seen once, with 55% to 70% in the top ten. The rearrangement joins TRBV24-1 to TRBJ1-5; D is unclear. The sequencing sample was made of peripheral blood. The TCR originated in a man aged 65 to 79 with acute or convalescent COVID-19. The CDR3 spells CATSDDGDNQPQHF. For the CDR3, the DNA is TGTGCCACCAGTGATGACGGGGACAATCAGCCCCAGCATTTT.